This is a list of T cell receptor beta chains from one sample in a study of OX40 agonist ivuxolimab in advanced cancers. The assay was immunoSEQ multiplex PCR, and TCRdb's table has in-frame clones only and misses some. The sample consists of approximately 40,000 clones, 83% of them appearing once. The source material was CD4+ or CD8+ T cells sorted from blood, sampled in a trial of the OX40 agonist ivuxolimab. These receptors originate from an adult with an advanced solid tumor such as melanoma, head and neck, liver or kidney cancer. CDR3s include the opening cysteine and the closing phenylalanine or tryptophan. The D gene is left open where the match is weak. Clone size is not always given. Where it is, it says once, few, many or a class for expanded clones.

v_gene,abundance,d_gene,j_gene,CDR3aa,CDR3nt
TRBV29-1,.,.,TRBJ1-1,CSVFAGTTEAFF,TGCAGCGTCTTTGCTGGGACCACTGAAGCTTTCTTT
TRBV11-2,.,TRBD2,TRBJ2-3,CASSLGTGTSDRTDTQYF,TGTGCCAGCAGCTTAGGAACCGGGACTAGCGACCGCACAGATACGCAGTATTTT
TRBV4-2,.,.,TRBJ1-1,CASSPPGGGTEAFF,TGTGCCAGCAGCCCCCCCGGGGGGGGCACTGAAGCTTTCTTT
TRBV4-1,.,TRBD2,TRBJ2-4,CASSHEGLAGGLAKNIQYF,TGCGCCAGCAGCCATGAGGGACTAGCGGGAGGGCTAGCCAAAAACATTCAGTACTTC
TRBV4-1,.,.,TRBJ2-1,CASSQVGAIEQFF,TGCGCCAGCAGCCAAGTGGGTGCAATTGAGCAGTTCTTC
TRBV5-1,.,TRBD1,TRBJ1-4,CASSFTGGWEKLFF,TGCGCCAGCAGCTTCACAGGGGGTTGGGAAAAACTGTTTTTT
TRBV28,.,.,TRBJ1-1,CASSLGEGEYTEAFF,TGTGCCAGCAGTTTAGGGGAGGGGGAATACACTGAAGCTTTCTTT
TRBV19,.,TRBD2,TRBJ2-7,CASSMGLGSYEQYF,TGTGCCAGTAGTATGGGACTAGGGTCCTACGAGCAGTACTTC
TRBV27,.,TRBD1,TRBJ2-2,CASCVTTGGRTGELFF,TGTGCCAGCTGTGTAACGACAGGGGGCAGGACCGGGGAGCTGTTTTTT
TRBV4-1,.,TRBD1,TRBJ2-7,CASSQRPGQGSEQYF,TGCGCCAGCAGCCAACGACCGGGACAGGGGTCCGAGCAGTACTTC
TRBV5-6,hyperexpanded,.,TRBJ1-5,CASSLAGDGQPQHF,TGTGCCAGCAGCTTGGCCGGGGACGGTCAGCCCCAGCATTTT
TRBV2,.,.,TRBJ1-4,CASNDRLGVSEKLFF,TGTGCCAGCAATGACCGACTGGGGGTTTCTGAAAAACTGTTTTTT
TRBV4-1,.,.,TRBJ2-5,CASSQVIEETQYF,TGCGCCAGCAGCCAAGTCATCGAGGAGACCCAGTACTTC
TRBV18,.,TRBD2,TRBJ2-1,CASSPTGLAGANEQFF,TGTGCCAGCTCACCGACCGGACTAGCGGGAGCCAATGAGCAGTTCTTC
TRBV4-2,.,TRBD1,TRBJ2-3,CASSHRDRETDTQYF,TGTGCCAGCAGCCACCGGGACAGGGAGACAGATACGCAGTATTTT
TRBV27,.,.,TRBJ2-3,CASGHRGLPPDTQYF,TGTGCCAGCGGGCACCGCGGACTCCCCCCAGATACGCAGTATTTT